Listed below are T cell receptor beta chains from one sample, sequenced in a study of cytomegalovirus exposure and HLA in healthy donors. The repertoire was sequenced with immunoSEQ multiplex PCR; TCRdb's copy has only in-frame clones and lacks some. The sample lists about 110,000 clones; 79% were seen once. Material: PBMCs. The receptors derive from a man aged 25 to 40 in good health and CMV-seropositive. Both conserved end residues are part of each CDR3. A D gene is named only where the DNA matches it firmly. Not every row has a clone size; where given, it reads once, few, many or a size class.

TRBJ2-5	TRBD2	TRBV30	.	TGTGCCTGGAGTGCCAACGGACTAGCGGAAGAGACCCAGTACTTC	CAWSANGLAEETQYF
TRBJ1-2	.	TRBV30	.	TGTGCCTGGAGTGCGAGCGGACAGAGGGGTGGCTACACCTTC	CAWSASGQRGGYTF
TRBJ2-7	TRBD1	TRBV6-7	.	TGTGCCAGCAGTTACTCTAAATGGGGGACAGTCTACGAGCAGTACTTC	CASSYSKWGTVYEQYF
TRBJ1-4	.	TRBV7-6	.	TGTGCCAGCAGCCCCGCGGGCACTGCAACTAATGAAAAACTGTTTTTT	CASSPAGTATNEKLFF
TRBJ2-2	.	TRBV6-1	.	TGTGCCAGCAGTGAAGCGTCTAGCGTTCACTACGGGGAGCTGTTTTTT	CASSEASSVHYGELFF
TRBJ2-7	.	TRBV21-1	.	TGTGCCAGCAGCAAAGCGGCAGCGTACGAGCAGTACTTC	CASSKAAAYEQYF
TRBJ2-5	.	TRBV7-9	.	TGTGCCAGCAGCTTAGGGGGGACATTCCAAGAGACCCAGTACTTC	CASSLGGTFQETQYF
TRBJ2-1	TRBD2	TRBV6-5	once	TGTGCCAGCACGCCGGGGGGGACTCTTAATGAGCAGTTCTTC	CASTPGGTLNEQFF
TRBJ1-3	.	TRBV6-1	.	TGTGCCAGCAATAAGGGGCTGAACTCTGGAGACACCATATATTTT	CASNKGLNSGDTIYF
TRBJ2-1	TRBD1	TRBV4-3	.	TGCGCCAGCAGCCCATCAGGGGGCTCCTACAATGAGCAGTTCTTC	CASSPSGGSYNEQFF
TRBJ2-3	.	TRBV30	.	TGTGCCTGGAGTGTACAAGGGGGAACAGATACGCAGTATTTT	CAWSVQGGTDTQYF
TRBJ2-5	TRBD1	TRBV9	.	TGTGCCAGCAGCGGGGGACAGGCTTTACAAGAGACCCAGTACTTC	CASSGGQALQETQYF
TRBJ2-3	TRBD2	TRBV2	.	TGTGCCAGCATTTCTAGCGGGGGGGCAGATACGCAGTATTTT	CASISSGGADTQYF
TRBJ2-7	TRBD2	TRBV2	.	TGTGCCAGCAGACCACGGGGGGGTTCCTACGAGCAGTACTTC	CASRPRGGSYEQYF
TRBJ1-4	.	TRBV30	.	TGTGCCTGGAGTACTTTTGGGGGGTTCGGGGAAAAACTGTTTTTT	CAWSTFGGFGEKLFF
TRBJ2-2	.	TRBV18	.	TGTGCCAGCTCACCCTCAACGAGGACCGGGGAGCTGTTTTTT	CASSPSTRTGELFF
TRBJ1-2	TRBD1	TRBV28	.	TGTGCCAGCAGTCCGAACCGGGACAGCTTCAAAGGCTATGGCTACACCTTC	CASSPNRDSFKGYGYTF
TRBJ2-2	TRBD2	TRBV5-1	.	TGCGCCAGCAGCTTGGTAGCGGGGGCCTATTCGGGCGGGGAGCTGTTTTTT	CASSLVAGAYSGGELFF
TRBJ2-2	.	TRBV4-2	.	TGTGCCAGCAGCCAAGCTCCGGGGTCCAACACCGGGGAGCTGTTTTTT	CASSQAPGSNTGELFF
TRBJ2-3	.	TRBV4-3	.	TGCGCCAGCAGCCGCGAGGGAGTAGCGAGCACAGATACGCAGTATTTT	CASSREGVASTDTQYF
TRBJ2-5	TRBD2	TRBV11-2	.	TGTGCCAGCAGCCGCTTTTATGGACTAGCGGGGGGCACTTCGACCCAGTACTTC	CASSRFYGLAGGTSTQYF
TRBJ1-5	TRBD1	TRBV6-5	many	TGTGCCAGCAGCGAGACAGGGGCGGCGGATCAGCCCCAGCATTTT	CASSETGAADQPQHF
TRBJ2-7	TRBD1	TRBV11-2	.	TGTGCCAGCAGCCGAAACACAGGGGTCTTAGAGTACTTC	CASSRNTGVLEYF
TRBJ1-5	TRBD1	TRBV19	.	TGTGCCAGTAGTACCCTGGGACAGGGGGCGAGTCAGCCCCAGCATTTT	CASSTLGQGASQPQHF
TRBJ2-7	TRBD1	TRBV7-2	few	TGTGCCAGCAGCTTAGCAGGGACAGGGGATATCCACGAGCAGTACTTC	CASSLAGTGDIHEQYF
TRBJ2-7	.	TRBV7-3	.	TGTGCCAGCAGCGCAAAGACTGCGGGGGAGCAGTACTTC	CASSAKTAGEQYF
TRBJ1-2	.	TRBV12-5	.	TGTGCTAGTGTGCGGGGGGCAGACTATGGCTACACCTTC	CASVRGADYGYTF
TRBJ2-1	TRBD1	TRBV12-5	.	TGTGCTAGTGGGCACACAGGGGGCTGGGACAATGAGCAGTTCTTC	CASGHTGGWDNEQFF
TRBJ2-7	TRBD1	TRBV2	.	TGTGCCAGCAGTACAGGGGGAAGCTACGAGCAGTACTTC	CASSTGGSYEQYF
TRBJ1-1	.	TRBV5-1	.	TGCGCCAGCAGCGAGACAGGCCGTGAAGCTTTCTTT	CASSETGREAFF
TRBJ1-1	TRBD1	TRBV9	once	TGTGCCAGCAGCGTTCTACAGGGGCCGGGCACTGAAGCTTTCTTT	CASSVLQGPGTEAFF
TRBJ2-3	.	TRBV30	.	TGTGCCTGGAGTGTTGACGAGGCCACAGATACGCAGTATTTT	CAWSVDEATDTQYF
TRBJ1-2	.	TRBV19	.	TGTGCCAGTAACACGGGACATTCAGCTAACTATGGCTACACCTTC	CASNTGHSANYGYTF
TRBJ2-7	.	TRBV2	.	TGTGCCAGCAGGTTATCCTACGAGCAGTACTTC	CASRLSYEQYF
TRBJ1-3	.	TRBV29-1	.	TGCAGCGTACACAGCCGTGGAAACACCATATATTTT	CSVHSRGNTIYF
TRBJ2-7	.	TRBV14	.	TGTGCCAGCAGCCAAGATCGACAGATTATTTACGAGCAGTACTTC	CASSQDRQIIYEQYF
TRBJ2-7	TRBD2	TRBV20-1	.	TGCAGTGCCGAGAGCGGGGGGGAACAGTACTTC	CSAESGGEQYF